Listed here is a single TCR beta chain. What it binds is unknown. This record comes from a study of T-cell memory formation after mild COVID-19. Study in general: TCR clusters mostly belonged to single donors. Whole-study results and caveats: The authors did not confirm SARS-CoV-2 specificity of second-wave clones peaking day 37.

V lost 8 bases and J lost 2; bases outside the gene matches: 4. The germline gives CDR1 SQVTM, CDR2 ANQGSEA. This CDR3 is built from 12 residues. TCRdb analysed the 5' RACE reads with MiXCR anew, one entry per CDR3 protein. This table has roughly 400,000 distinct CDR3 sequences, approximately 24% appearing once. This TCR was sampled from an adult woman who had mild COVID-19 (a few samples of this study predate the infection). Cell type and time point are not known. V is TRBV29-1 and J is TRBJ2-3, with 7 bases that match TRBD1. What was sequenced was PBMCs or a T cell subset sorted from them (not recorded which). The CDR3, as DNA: TGCAGCCCAGGGACAGCCACAGATACGCAGTATTTT. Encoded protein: CSPGTATDTQYF.